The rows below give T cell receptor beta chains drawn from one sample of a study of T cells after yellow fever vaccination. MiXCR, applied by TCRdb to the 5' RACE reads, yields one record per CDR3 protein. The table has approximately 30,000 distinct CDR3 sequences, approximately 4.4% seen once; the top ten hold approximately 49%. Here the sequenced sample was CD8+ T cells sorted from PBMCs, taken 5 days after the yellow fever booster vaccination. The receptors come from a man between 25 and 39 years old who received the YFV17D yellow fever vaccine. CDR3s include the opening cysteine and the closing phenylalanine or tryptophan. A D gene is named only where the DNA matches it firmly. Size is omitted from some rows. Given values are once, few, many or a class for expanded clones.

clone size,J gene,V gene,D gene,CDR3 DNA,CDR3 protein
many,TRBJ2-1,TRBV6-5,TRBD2,TGTGCCAGCAGGGGTAGCGGGAGGGTCGAGTTCTTC,CASRGSGRVEFF
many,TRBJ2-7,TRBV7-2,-,TGTGCCAGCAGCCCTAGCAGACTAAGGGAGCAGTACTTC,CASSPSRLREQYF
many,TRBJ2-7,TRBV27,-,TGTGCCAGCATTGGGGAGAGCTACGAGCAGTACTTC,CASIGESYEQYF
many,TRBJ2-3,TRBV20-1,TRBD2,TGCAGTGCTAGAGATGCCGGGCGGGAGGGAGGAGATACGCAGTATTTT,CSARDAGREGGDTQYF
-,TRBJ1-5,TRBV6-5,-,TGTGCCAGCAGTTTAGAGTATAGCAATCAGCCCCAGCATTTT,CASSLEYSNQPQHF
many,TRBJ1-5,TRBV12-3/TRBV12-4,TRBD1,TGTGCCAGCAGTTCCGGGACAGGCGGAGATAGCAATCAGCCCCAGCATTTT,CASSSGTGGDSNQPQHF
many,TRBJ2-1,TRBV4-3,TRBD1,TGCGCCAGCAGCCAAGAGTCAGGGGGCTACTACAATGAGCAGTTCTTC,CASSQESGGYYNEQFF
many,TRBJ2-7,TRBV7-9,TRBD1,TGTGCCAGCAACTCGGCCCGGGACAGCTCCTACGAGCAGTACTTC,CASNSARDSSYEQYF
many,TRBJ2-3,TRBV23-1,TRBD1,TGCGCCAGCAGTCCGCCTCCGACAGGGGTGAAAGATACGCAGTATTTT,CASSPPPTGVKDTQYF
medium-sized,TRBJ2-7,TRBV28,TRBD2,TGTGCCAGCAGTTTATCGGGGCTAGCGGGAGTCTACGAGCAGTACTTC,CASSLSGLAGVYEQYF
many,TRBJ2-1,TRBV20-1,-,TGCAGTGCTAGCGCCGCCTACAATGAGCAGTTCTTC,CSASAAYNEQFF
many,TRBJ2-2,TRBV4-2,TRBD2,TGTGCCAGCAGCCAAGATTGGGGGGGTGAGAACACCGGGGAGCTGTTTTTT,CASSQDWGGENTGELFF
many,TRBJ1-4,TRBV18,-,TGTGCCAGCTCACCACGGACCACAACTAATGAAAAACTGTTTTTT,CASSPRTTTNEKLFF
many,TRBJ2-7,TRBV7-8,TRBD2,TGTGCCAGCAGCCCGCGGGAGTACGAGCAGTACTTC,CASSPREYEQYF
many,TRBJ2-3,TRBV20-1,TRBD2,TGCAGTGCTAGAGATATGCGGGAGGGGTATACGCAGTATTTT,CSARDMREGYTQYF
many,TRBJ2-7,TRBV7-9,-,TGTGCCAGCAGCCCCCGGCAGGGTCGAACCTACGAGCAGTACTTC,CASSPRQGRTYEQYF
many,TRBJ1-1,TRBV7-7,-,TGTGCCAGCAGCTTAGAGATAAACACTGAAGCTTTCTTT,CASSLEINTEAFF
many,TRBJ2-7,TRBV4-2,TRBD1,TGTGCCAGCAGCCAAGAATCACAGGGGAGCTCCTACGAGCAGTACTTC,CASSQESQGSSYEQYF
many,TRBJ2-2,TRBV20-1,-,TGCAGTGCTCCCCGAGCTGGGGAGCTGTTTTTT,CSAPRAGELFF
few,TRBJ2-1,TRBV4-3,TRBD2,TGCGCCAGCAGCGTGCGGGAGGGCTACAATGAGCAGTTCTTC,CASSVREGYNEQFF
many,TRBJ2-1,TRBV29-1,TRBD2,TGCAGCGTGTCGGGGGGCAATGAGCAGTTCTTC,CSVSGGNEQFF
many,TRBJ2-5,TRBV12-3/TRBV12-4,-,TGTGCCAGCATCAACACTGACTCGTTCGAGACCCAGTACTTC,CASINTDSFETQYF
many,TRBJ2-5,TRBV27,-,TGTGCCGGCCTGGAGACCCAGTACTTC,CAGLETQYF
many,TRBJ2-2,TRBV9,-,TGTGCCAGCAGCGTAGGGAGGTCCGGGGAGCTGTTTTTT,CASSVGRSGELFF
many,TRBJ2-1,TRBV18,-,TGTGCCAGCTCACCACCCGCGGCAGGGCGGTACAATGAGCAGTTCTTC,CASSPPAAGRYNEQFF
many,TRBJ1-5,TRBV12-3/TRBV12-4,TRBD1,TGTGCCAGCAGTTTGATGGGGACAGGGTACCAGCCCCAGCATTTT,CASSLMGTGYQPQHF
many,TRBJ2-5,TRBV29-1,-,TGCAGCGTTGAATTGCCCAGGGTGTATACTGAGACCCAGTACTTC,CSVELPRVYTETQYF
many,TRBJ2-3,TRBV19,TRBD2,TGTGCCAGTAGCACCACCTTAGCGGGAGGAGGCGCAGATACGCAGTATTTT,CASSTTLAGGGADTQYF
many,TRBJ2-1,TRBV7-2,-,TGTGCCAGCAGCCCCCTGACAGGAGATGAGCAGTTCTTC,CASSPLTGDEQFF
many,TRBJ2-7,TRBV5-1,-,TGCGCCAGCAGCTTGGAGGGACGCCCCCTTGGCTACGAGCAGTACTTC,CASSLEGRPLGYEQYF
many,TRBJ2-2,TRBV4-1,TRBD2,TGCGCCAGCAGCCAAGAGCCGGTTAGCGGGACCGGGGAGCTGTTTTTT,CASSQEPVSGTGELFF
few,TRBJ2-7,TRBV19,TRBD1,TGTGCCAGTAGTCCTGGACAGGTCTTCTCCTACGAGCAGTACTTC,CASSPGQVFSYEQYF
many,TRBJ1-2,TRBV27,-,TGTGCCAGCAGTTTAGTAGCGGGGTCTAGCGGCTACACCTTC,CASSLVAGSSGYTF
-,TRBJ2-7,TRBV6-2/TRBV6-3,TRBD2,TGTGCCAGCAGTGCGGGACTAGTAGTCTACGAGCAGTACTTC,CASSAGLVVYEQYF
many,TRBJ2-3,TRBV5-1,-,TGCGCCAGCAGCTTGACCGGGACCCACATCACAGATACGCAGTATTTT,CASSLTGTHITDTQYF
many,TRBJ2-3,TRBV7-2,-,TGTGCCAGCAGCCTTTTCCCCGGGACTGCCCCATTGGATACGCAGTATTTT,CASSLFPGTAPLDTQYF
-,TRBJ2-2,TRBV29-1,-,TGCAGCGTTAGCCCCTCGGGCGGGGAGCTGTTTTTT,CSVSPSGGELFF
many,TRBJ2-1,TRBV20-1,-,TGCAGTGCTAGAGAGTCCTACCGGGGCTACAATGAGCAGTTCTTC,CSARESYRGYNEQFF
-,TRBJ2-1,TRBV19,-,TGTGCCAGTAGTATTCGCTCCGGAGCCGGTTTCGATGAGCAGTTCTTC,CASSIRSGAGFDEQFF
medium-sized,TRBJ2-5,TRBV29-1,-,TGCAGCGTTGAGGCAGACCAAGAGACCCAGTACTTC,CSVEADQETQYF
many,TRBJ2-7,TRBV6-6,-,TGTGCCACCTTAGAACGGGATCTCTACGAGCAGTACTTC,CATLERDLYEQYF
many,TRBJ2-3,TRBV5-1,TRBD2,TGCGCCAGCAGCCTTACTAGCGATGGGTCTAATACGCAGTATTTT,CASSLTSDGSNTQYF
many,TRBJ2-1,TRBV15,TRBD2,TGTGCCACCAGCAGAGTCGGGACTAGCGGTTCCTACAATGAGCAGTTCTTC,CATSRVGTSGSYNEQFF
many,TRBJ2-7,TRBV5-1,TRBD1,TGCGCCAGCAGCTACCACGGGATGGGGACAGGGCTTATGTACGAGCAGTACTTC,CASSYHGMGTGLMYEQYF
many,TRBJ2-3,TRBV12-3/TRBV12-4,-,TGTGCCAGCAGTTGGGTTTCGGATACGCAGTATTTT,CASSWVSDTQYF
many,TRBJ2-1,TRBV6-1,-,TGTGCCAGCAGGACCCAAGGATCCTACAATGAGCAGTTCTTC,CASRTQGSYNEQFF
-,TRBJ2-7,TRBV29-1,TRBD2,TGCAGCGTTCGGGGGGGGAGAGCCTACGAGCAGTACTTC,CSVRGGRAYEQYF
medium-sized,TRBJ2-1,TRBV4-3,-,TGCGCCAGCAGCCAAGATATGAGAGACAGTTTCTACAATGAGCAGTTCTTC,CASSQDMRDSFYNEQFF